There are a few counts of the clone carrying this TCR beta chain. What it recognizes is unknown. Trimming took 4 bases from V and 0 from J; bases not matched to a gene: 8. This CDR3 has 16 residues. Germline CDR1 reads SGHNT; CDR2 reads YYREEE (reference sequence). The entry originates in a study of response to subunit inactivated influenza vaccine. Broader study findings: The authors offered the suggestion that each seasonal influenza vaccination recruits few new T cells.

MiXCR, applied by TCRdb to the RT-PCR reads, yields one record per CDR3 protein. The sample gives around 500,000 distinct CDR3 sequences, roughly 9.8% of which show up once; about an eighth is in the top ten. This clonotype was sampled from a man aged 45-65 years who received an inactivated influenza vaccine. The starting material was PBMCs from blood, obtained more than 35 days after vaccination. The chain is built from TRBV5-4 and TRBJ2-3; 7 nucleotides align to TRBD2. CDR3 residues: CASSLPGTTSTDTQYF. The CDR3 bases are TGTGCCAGCAGCCTCCCCGGGACTACAAGCACAGATACGCAGTATTTT.